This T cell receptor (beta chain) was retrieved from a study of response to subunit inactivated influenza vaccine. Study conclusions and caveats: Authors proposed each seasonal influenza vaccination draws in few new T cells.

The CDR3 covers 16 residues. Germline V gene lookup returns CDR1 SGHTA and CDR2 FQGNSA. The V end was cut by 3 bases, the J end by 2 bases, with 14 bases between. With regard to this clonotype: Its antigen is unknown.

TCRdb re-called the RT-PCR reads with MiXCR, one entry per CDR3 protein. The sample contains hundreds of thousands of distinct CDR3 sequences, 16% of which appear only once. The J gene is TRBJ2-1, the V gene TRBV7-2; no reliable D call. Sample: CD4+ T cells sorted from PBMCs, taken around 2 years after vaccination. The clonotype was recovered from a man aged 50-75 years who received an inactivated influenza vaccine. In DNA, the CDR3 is TGTGCCAGCAGCTTGTCGATCCGGCTACCCTACAATGAGCAGTTCTTC. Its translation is CASSLSIRLPYNEQFF.